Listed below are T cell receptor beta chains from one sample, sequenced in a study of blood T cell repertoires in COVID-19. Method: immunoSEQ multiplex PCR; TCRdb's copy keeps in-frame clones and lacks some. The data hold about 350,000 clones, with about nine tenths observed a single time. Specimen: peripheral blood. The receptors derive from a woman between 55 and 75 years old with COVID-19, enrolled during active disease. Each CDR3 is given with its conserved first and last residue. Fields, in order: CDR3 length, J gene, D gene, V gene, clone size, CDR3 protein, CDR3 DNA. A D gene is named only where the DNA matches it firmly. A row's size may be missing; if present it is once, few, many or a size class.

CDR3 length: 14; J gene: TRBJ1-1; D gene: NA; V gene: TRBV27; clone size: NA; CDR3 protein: CASSRWQGNTEAFF; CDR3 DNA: TGTGCCAGTTCTCGGTGGCAGGGAAACACTGAAGCTTTCTTT
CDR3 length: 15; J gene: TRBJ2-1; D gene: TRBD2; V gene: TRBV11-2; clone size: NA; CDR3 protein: CASSPRTSAYNEQFF; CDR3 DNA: TGTGCCAGCAGCCCGAGGACTAGCGCCTACAATGAGCAGTTCTTC
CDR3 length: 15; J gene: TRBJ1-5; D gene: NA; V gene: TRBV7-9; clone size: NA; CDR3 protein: CASSLGGTSNQPQHF; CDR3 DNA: TGTGCCAGCAGCTTAGGCGGCACTTCCAATCAGCCCCAGCATTTT
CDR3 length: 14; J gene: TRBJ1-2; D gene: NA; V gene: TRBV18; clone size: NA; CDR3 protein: CASSPWDNNYGYTF; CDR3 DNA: TGTGCCAGCTCACCGTGGGACAATAACTATGGCTACACCTTC
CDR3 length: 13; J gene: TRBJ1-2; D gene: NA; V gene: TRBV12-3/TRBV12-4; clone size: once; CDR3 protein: CASSFTANYGYTF; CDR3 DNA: TGTGCCAGCAGTTTCACAGCCAACTATGGCTACACCTTC
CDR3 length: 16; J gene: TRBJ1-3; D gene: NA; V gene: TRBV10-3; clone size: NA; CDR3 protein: CAISEPGMGSGNTIYF; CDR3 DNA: TGTGCCATCAGTGAGCCGGGTATGGGCTCTGGAAACACCATATATTTT
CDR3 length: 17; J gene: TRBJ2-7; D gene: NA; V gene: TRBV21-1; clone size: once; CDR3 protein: CASSKTPCGGGIYEQYF; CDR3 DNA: TGTGCCAGCAGCAAAACCCCCTGCGGCGGGGGGATCTACGAGCAGTACTTC
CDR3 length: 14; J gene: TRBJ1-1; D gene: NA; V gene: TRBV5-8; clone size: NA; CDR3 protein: CASSRRIPNTEAFF; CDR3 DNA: TGTGCCAGCAGCCGGCGGATTCCGAACACTGAAGCTTTCTTT
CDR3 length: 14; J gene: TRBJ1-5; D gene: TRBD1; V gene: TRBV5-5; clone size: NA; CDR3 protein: CASSQTGDNQPQHF; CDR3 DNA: TGTGCCAGCAGCCAAACAGGGGACAATCAGCCCCAGCATTTT
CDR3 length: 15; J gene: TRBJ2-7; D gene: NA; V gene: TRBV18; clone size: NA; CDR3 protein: CASSPRASVGYEQYF; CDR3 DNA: TGTGCCAGCTCACCTCGGGCTAGCGTTGGCTACGAGCAGTACTTC
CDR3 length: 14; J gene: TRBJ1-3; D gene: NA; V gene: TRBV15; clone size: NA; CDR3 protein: CATSRDQGGNTIYF; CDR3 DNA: TGTGCCACCAGCAGAGATCAGGGGGGAAACACCATATATTTT
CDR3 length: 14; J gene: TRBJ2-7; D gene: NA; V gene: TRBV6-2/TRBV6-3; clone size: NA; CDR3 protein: CASSYPGVTYEQYF; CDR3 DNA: TGTGCCAGCAGTTACCCCGGGGTGACCTACGAGCAGTACTTC
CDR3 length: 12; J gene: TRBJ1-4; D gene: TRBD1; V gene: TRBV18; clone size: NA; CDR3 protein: CASSPTGQKLFF; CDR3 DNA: TGTGCCAGCTCACCGACAGGGCAGAAACTGTTTTTT
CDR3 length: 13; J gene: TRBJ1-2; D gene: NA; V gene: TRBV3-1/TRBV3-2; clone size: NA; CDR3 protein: CASSQERRGLYTF; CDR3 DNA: TGTGCCAGCAGCCAAGAGCGGAGAGGACTTTACACCTTC
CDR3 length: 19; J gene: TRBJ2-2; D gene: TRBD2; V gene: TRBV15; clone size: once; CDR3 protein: CATSRKQPGGHTNTGELFF; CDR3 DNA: TGTGCCACCAGCAGAAAGCAACCGGGGGGGCATACAAACACCGGGGAGCTGTTTTTT
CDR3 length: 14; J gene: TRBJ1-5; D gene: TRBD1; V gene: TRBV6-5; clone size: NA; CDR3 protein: CASSPGGRNQPQHF; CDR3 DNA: TGTGCCAGCAGTCCAGGGGGCCGCAATCAGCCCCAGCATTTT